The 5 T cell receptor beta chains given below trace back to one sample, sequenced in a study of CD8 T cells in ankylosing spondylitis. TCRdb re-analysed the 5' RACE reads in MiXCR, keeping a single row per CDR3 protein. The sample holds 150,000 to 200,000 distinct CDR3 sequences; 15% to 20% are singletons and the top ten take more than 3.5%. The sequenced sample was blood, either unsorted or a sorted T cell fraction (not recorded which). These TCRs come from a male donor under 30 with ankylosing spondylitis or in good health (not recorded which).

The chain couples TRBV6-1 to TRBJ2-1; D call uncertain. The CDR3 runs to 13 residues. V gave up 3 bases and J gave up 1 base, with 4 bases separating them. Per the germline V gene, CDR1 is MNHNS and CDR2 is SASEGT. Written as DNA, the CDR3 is TGTGCCAGCAGTGAGGAGTCCTACAATGAGCAGTTCTTC. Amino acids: CASSEESYNEQFF.

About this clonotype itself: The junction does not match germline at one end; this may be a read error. The chain's CDR3 is CASSSEGTPRTGELFF. The CDR3 nucleotides are TGTGCTAGCAGCTCAGAAGGCACCCCCCGGACCGGGGAGCTGTTTTTT. The chain uses TRBV7-9 and TRBJ2-2; D unresolved. The CDR3 spans 16 residues. The germline V gene encodes CDR1 SEHNR and CDR2 FQNEAQ (reference sequence).

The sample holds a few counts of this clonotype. The CDR3 sequence: CASMGFGGRSSYNEQFF. The CDR3 nucleotides are TGTGCCAGCATGGGATTCGGCGGGAGGAGCTCCTACAATGAGCAGTTCTTC. The gene calls are TRBV6-2 or TRBV6-3 and TRBJ2-1, with 8 bases that match TRBD2. V shed 7 bases and J 0 bases; nucleotides not matched to a gene: 11. This CDR3 contains 17 residues. The germline CDR1 and CDR2 sequences are MNHEY and SVGEGT.

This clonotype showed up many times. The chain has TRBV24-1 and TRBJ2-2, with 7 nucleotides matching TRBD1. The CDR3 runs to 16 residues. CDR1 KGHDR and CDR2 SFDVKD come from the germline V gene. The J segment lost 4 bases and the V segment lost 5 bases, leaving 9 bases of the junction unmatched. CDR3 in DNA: TGTGCCACCAGTGCCCCGACAGGGTTGGGCACCGGGGAGCTGTTTTTT. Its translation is CATSAPTGLGTGELFF.

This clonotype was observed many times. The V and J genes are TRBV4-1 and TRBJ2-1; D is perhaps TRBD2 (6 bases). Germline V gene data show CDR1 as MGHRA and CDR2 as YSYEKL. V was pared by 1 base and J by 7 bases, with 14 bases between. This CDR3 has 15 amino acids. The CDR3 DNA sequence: TGCGCCAGCAGCCAAGGGGGTGGGCTAGCGAATGAGCAGTTCTTC. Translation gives CASSQGGGLANEQFF.